This T cell receptor (beta chain) originates from a study of shared clonotypes between healthy human individuals. Trimming removed 1 base from V and 5 bases from J, with 15 bases in between. CDR1 SGHDN and CDR2 FVKESK come from the germline V gene. This CDR3 has 16 residues. Here immunoSEQ multiplex PCR was the method, and the copy in TCRdb shows in-frame clones only, minus some. The repertoire consists of about 700,000 clones, with under 95% occurring once and the leading ten covering approximately 22%. CD45RO-negative CD8 cells positively selected for CCR7 made up the naive population, which excluded terminally differentiated effector memory CD45RA+ cells.

The chain employs TRBV14 and TRBJ2-1, with unresolved D. The receptor was derived from a man under 40 in good health. Sample: naive CD8+ T cells sorted from blood. In DNA form, the CDR3 reads TGTGCCAGCAGCCAAGTGTCTACGCCAGCCCACAATGAGCAGTTCTTC. Protein sequence: CASSQVSTPAHNEQFF.